This is a list of T cell receptor beta chains from one sample in a study of blood T cell repertoires in COVID-19. TCRdb keeps only in-frame clones here, not all; method: immunoSEQ multiplex PCR. The sample includes fewer than 250,000 clones, 81% of them seen just once. Material for sequencing was PBMCs or T cells enriched from blood (not recorded which). All receptors come from a woman between 45 and 65 years old with acute COVID-19. CDR3s include the opening cysteine and the closing phenylalanine or tryptophan. The D gene is left open where the match is weak. Size is omitted from some rows. Given values are once, few, many or a class for expanded clones.

v_call: TRBV7-9
d_call: .
j_call: TRBJ1-1
clone_size: .
cdr3_nt: TGTGCCAGCAGCTTATACGGGGAGAACACTGAAGCTTTCTTT
cdr3_aa: CASSLYGENTEAFF

v_call: TRBV6-5
d_call: .
j_call: TRBJ1-2
clone_size: .
cdr3_nt: TGTGCCAGCAGAGAGCATGCCTATGGCTACACCTTC
cdr3_aa: CASREHAYGYTF

v_call: TRBV6-6
d_call: TRBD1
j_call: TRBJ1-2
clone_size: few
cdr3_nt: TGTGCCAGCGGGGGACAGGGGCGTGATTATGGCTACACCTTC
cdr3_aa: CASGGQGRDYGYTF

v_call: TRBV2
d_call: .
j_call: TRBJ2-7
clone_size: .
cdr3_nt: TGTGCCAGCAGTGAAGTGCAGGTCTCCTACGAGCAGTACTTC
cdr3_aa: CASSEVQVSYEQYF

v_call: TRBV7-9
d_call: .
j_call: TRBJ2-7
clone_size: .
cdr3_nt: TGTGCCAGCAGCTTAGGCAGGGACGAGCAGTACTTC
cdr3_aa: CASSLGRDEQYF

v_call: TRBV7-2
d_call: .
j_call: TRBJ2-7
clone_size: .
cdr3_nt: TGTGCCAGCAGCCAGCAAAGGCGGGCGCTCTCCTACGAGCAGTACTTC
cdr3_aa: CASSQQRRALSYEQYF

v_call: TRBV11-2
d_call: TRBD2
j_call: TRBJ2-7
clone_size: .
cdr3_nt: TGTGCCAGCAGCTTAGAAGGTAGCGGGAGGGCTTACGAGCAGTACTTC
cdr3_aa: CASSLEGSGRAYEQYF

v_call: TRBV27
d_call: .
j_call: TRBJ2-6
clone_size: few
cdr3_nt: TGTGCCAGCAGTTTATATGGGCAGCAAGTCCCGTGGAATGGGGCCAACGTCCTGACTTTC
cdr3_aa: CASSLYGQQVPWNGANVLTF

v_call: TRBV24-1
d_call: .
j_call: TRBJ2-3
clone_size: .
cdr3_nt: TGTGCCACCGCCAAGGGGGTAGGGTGGCGCACAGATACGCAGTATTTT
cdr3_aa: CATAKGVGWRTDTQYF

v_call: TRBV5-1
d_call: TRBD2
j_call: TRBJ2-1
clone_size: .
cdr3_nt: TGCGCCAGCAGCGGAGGACTAGCGGGAGAATGGCAGTTCTTC
cdr3_aa: CASSGGLAGEWQFF